One sample yielded the 30 T cell receptor beta chains listed below, sequenced in a study of PD-1 blockade in classical Hodgkin lymphoma. Data came from immunoSEQ multiplex PCR; TCRdb stores just in-frame clones and leaves some out. The table shows fewer than 35,000 clones, with around nine tenths occurring only once. Time point defined: cycle 4 day 1 (C4D1), after less than 7 weeks of nivolumab. Brentuximab vedotin exposure varied among the patients, all of whom had relapsed after autologous stem cell transplantation. By magnetic negative selection, CD4+ T cells were purified from thawed PBMCs. Sequencing used CD4+ T cells from blood, obtained before the fourth cycle of nivolumab. All receptors derive from a human donor with classical Hodgkin lymphoma.

The CDR3: CASSFSSGSSYEQYF. As DNA, the CDR3 is TGTGCCAGCAGCTTCTCTAGCGGGAGCTCCTACGAGCAGTACTTC. V and J are TRBV7-9 and TRBJ2-7, with TRBD2 matching over 10 bases. This CDR3 is 15 amino acids long. Germline V gene lookup returns CDR1 SEHNR and CDR2 FQNEAQ (reference sequence). Unmatched junction bases numbered 2, after V lost 3 bases and J lost 0 bases.

This chain connects TRBV5-1 to TRBJ2-1; D unresolved. The CDR3 runs 14 residues. CDR1 is SGHRS, CDR2 YFSETQ, per germline. V was shortened by 7 bases and J by 3 bases, with 14 bases between the two germline ends. The CDR3 is CASSSSIDYNEQFF. The DNA of the CDR3 is TGCGCCAGCTCGAGTTCCATAGACTACAATGAGCAGTTCTTC.

The chain links TRBV7-9 to TRBJ1-2; D unclear. V was shortened by 0 bases and J by 7 bases, with 3 bases between the two germline ends. CDR3 length: 11 residues. Germline V gene data show CDR1 as SEHNR and CDR2 as FQNEAQ (reference sequence). The CDR3 is CASSLAIGYTF. Written as DNA, the CDR3 is TGTGCCAGCAGCTTAGCGATTGGCTACACCTTC.

The chain is built from TRBV6-5 and TRBJ2-7; D is perhaps TRBD2 (5 bases). CDR1 is MNHEY, CDR2 SVGAGI, per germline. This CDR3 spans 13 amino acids. Trimming took 2 bases from V and 2 from J, leaving 7 bases between them. The CDR3 here is CASSYAGTYEQYF. As DNA, the CDR3 is TGTGCCAGCAGTTACGCGGGCACCTACGAGCAGTACTTC.

The chain carries TRBV29-1 and TRBJ2-7; 9 positions match TRBD2. V shed 4 bases, J shed 6 bases, and the junction held 13 bases outside the gene matches. Germline V CDR1 and CDR2: SQVTM, ANQGSEA. This CDR3 region has 15 residues. The CDR3 DNA is TGCAGCGTTGGCCCTAGCGGGGCCCAAGAGGCCGAGCAGTACTTC. Translating it yields CSVGPSGAQEAEQYF.

This clone has a single count. V gene TRBV7-9 combines with J gene TRBJ1-2; 7 bases fit TRBD1. The CDR3 runs to 13 residues. V was clipped by 3 bases and J by 6 bases; unmatched bases: 4. CDR1 and CDR2 from the germline V gene are SEHNR and FQNEAQ (reference sequence). CDR3 sequence: CASSFTGADGYTF. CDR3 in DNA: TGTGCCAGCAGCTTTACAGGGGCTGATGGCTACACCTTC.

J is TRBJ2-3 and V is TRBV30; D is possibly TRBD2 (5 bases). The CDR3 sequence is 13 residues long. V lost 5 bases and J lost 2, with 11 bases in between. In germline, CDR1 is GTSNPN, CDR2 SVGIG (reference sequence). The CDR3, as DNA: TGTGCCTGGTTAACAGCGGCCACAGATACGCAGTATTTT. This encodes CAWLTAATDTQYF.

This chain joins TRBV28 and TRBJ1-5; D gene ambiguous. The CDR3 spans 12 residues. V was shortened by 8 bases and J by 5 bases, with 10 bases between the two germline ends. CDR1 and CDR2 (germline): MDHEN, SYDVKM. The CDR3 bases are TGTGCCAGCTCCAAGGCGGATCAGCCCCAGCATTTT. Protein: CASSKADQPQHF.

This clone is a singleton in its sample. This sequence joins TRBV7-9 and TRBJ2-2, with TRBD2 as a possible D gene (5 bases). The CDR3 contains 14 residues. The V and J ends lost 2 bases and 5 bases respectively, with 9 bases between them. Looked up from germline, CDR1 is SEHNR and CDR2 is FQNEAQ (reference sequence). CDR3 bases: TGTGCCAGCAGCTTACGGGGAGTAACCGGGGAGCTGTTTTTT. Translated: CASSLRGVTGELFF.

This clone was detected only a few times. CDR3 sequence (DNA): TGTGCCTGGAGTCCGCGGGTGAACACTGAAGCTTTCTTT. Translated, it gives CAWSPRVNTEAFF. J is TRBJ1-1 and V is TRBV30, with D uncertain. CDR1 and CDR2 from the germline V gene are GTSNPN and SVGIG (reference sequence). The length of the CDR3 is 13 residues. V shed 2 bases and J shed 0 bases, with 7 bases lying between them.

The chain couples TRBV2 to TRBJ1-1; 9 bases fit TRBD1. The CDR3 length is 13 residues. Per germline, CDR1 SNHLY and CDR2 FYNNEI. The J segment lost 6 bases and the V segment lost 7 bases, leaving 6 bases of the junction unmatched. CDR3: CASKDRGIPEAFF. CDR3 nucleotide sequence: TGTGCCAGCAAGGACAGGGGTATACCTGAAGCTTTCTTT.

The chain recombines TRBV19 with TRBJ2-5, with TRBD2 identical over 16 bases. The ends lost 0 bases at V and 5 bases at J; junction bases unmatched: 6. Germline values: CDR1 LNHDA, CDR2 SQIVND (reference sequence). This CDR3 has 18 amino acids. In DNA form, the CDR3 reads TGTGCCAGTAGTATAGAAGGGACTAGCGGGAGGGCCTTCGAGACCCAGTACTTC. Protein product: CASSIEGTSGRAFETQYF.

The CDR3 DNA reads TGTGCCAGCAGCTTGGGGTCTAGCACAGATACGCAGTATTTT. This codes for CASSLGSSTDTQYF. The chain links TRBV11-2 to TRBJ2-3; no firm D call. This CDR3 region has 14 residues. CDR1 and CDR2 (germline): SGHAT, FQNNGV. V dropped 3 bases and J dropped 0 bases, with 7 bases sitting between them.

This chain connects TRBV5-1 to TRBJ2-7, with TRBD1 identical over 11 bases. Trimming at V came to 0 bases and at J to 1 base, leaving 3 bases not matched to a gene. The CDR3 covers 16 residues. Germline-derived CDR1 and CDR2 are SGHRS and YFSETQ. CDR3: CASSLAWDRGSYEQYF. For the CDR3, the DNA is TGCGCCAGCAGCTTGGCCTGGGACAGGGGGTCCTACGAGCAGTACTTC.

The rearrangement uses TRBV6-4 and TRBJ1-2, with D unclear. The CDR3 consists of 12 residues. Germline V lookup: CDR1 MRHNA, CDR2 SNTAGT. Trimming took off 4 bases at V and 2 bases at J, with 5 bases between the two ends. CDR3 amino acids: CASSGQNYGYTF. Here the CDR3 DNA reads TGTGCCAGCAGTGGGCAAAACTATGGCTACACCTTC.

The J gene is TRBJ1-2, the V gene TRBV19; 7 bases match TRBD1. CDR1 is LNHDA and CDR2 is SQIVND in the germline V gene (reference sequence). The junction had 10 bases not matched to a gene; V was cut back by 4 bases and J by 5 bases. The CDR3 has 15 residues. Here the CDR3 DNA reads TGTGCCAGTAGTACCCCAAGGGGGCTACGGTATGGCTACACCTTC. This encodes CASSTPRGLRYGYTF.

The chain employs TRBV5-1 and TRBJ2-7, with a tentative D call TRBD1 (5 bases). Trimming took 2 bases from V and 5 from J, leaving 17 bases between them. The CDR3 loop spans 15 amino acids. Germline CDR1 SGHRS, CDR2 YFSETQ. The CDR3 reads CASSFGDSVPDEQYF. The CDR3 nucleotides read TGCGCCAGCAGCTTCGGAGACAGCGTACCTGACGAGCAGTACTTC.

The chain combines TRBV6-5 with TRBJ1-4; TRBD1 matches 7 bases. V shed 6 bases and J 1 base; nucleotides not matched to a gene: 5. In germline, CDR1 is MNHEY, CDR2 SVGAGI. The CDR3 runs to 15 residues. CDR3 sequence (DNA): TGTGCCAGCAGCTCTACAGGGGTAACTAATGAAAAACTGTTTTTT. This gives the protein CASSSTGVTNEKLFF.

The rearrangement links TRBV19 to TRBJ2-1; D is undetermined. The germline V gene has CDR1 LNHDA and CDR2 SQIVND (reference sequence). Trimming took off 3 bases at V and 5 bases at J, with 8 bases between the two ends. The CDR3 runs 13 residues. The CDR3 sequence: CASSMSRNNEQFF. CDR3 DNA: TGTGCCAGTAGTATGAGCAGAAACAATGAGCAGTTCTTC. The entire variable domain, with the rest obtained from reference TRBV19 and TRBJ2-1, is as follows: DGGITQSPKYLFRKEGQNVTLSCEQNLNHDAMYWYRQDPGQGLRLIYYSQIVNDFQKGDIAEGYSVSREKKESFPLTVTSAQKNPTAFYLCASSMSRNNEQFFGPGTRLTVL.

Comments on this clone: The junction does not match germline at one end; this may be a read error. The V call is TRBV5-1, the J call TRBJ1-2; 8 positions agree with TRBD1. Germline assignment: CDR1 SGHRS and CDR2 YFSETQ. The CDR3 runs to 13 residues. The CDR3, as DNA: TGCGCCACCAGCGAGACAGGGGCCACCGGCTACACCTTC. This sequence encodes CATSETGATGYTF. Using reference TRBV5-1 and TRBJ1-2 for the parts outside the CDR3, the full variable domain is KAGVTQTPRYLIKTRGQQVTLSCSPISGHRSVSWYQQTPGQGLQFLFEYFSETQRNKGNFPGRFSGRQFSNSRSEMNVSTLELGDSALYLCATSETGATGYTFGSGTRLTVV.

The V call is TRBV11-2, the J call TRBJ2-2, with D perhaps assigned TRBD1 or TRBD2 (5 bases each). Germline CDR1 reads SGHAT; CDR2 reads FQNNGV. V lost 4 bases and J 5 bases, leaving 17 bases between the germline ends. The CDR3 totals 16 residues. CDR3 sequence (DNA): TGTGCCAGCAGCTCGAGGGTAGGGGTCGGAACCGGGGAGCTGTTTTTT. Its translation is CASSSRVGVGTGELFF.

The rearrangement uses TRBV2 and TRBJ2-2; D ambiguous. V lost 6 bases and J 0 bases, leaving 8 bases between the germline ends. The CDR3 sequence is 14 residues long. CDR1 and CDR2 (germline): SNHLY, FYNNEI. CDR3 residues: CASSVNSNTGELFF. The DNA for the CDR3 is TGTGCCAGCAGCGTAAACTCGAACACCGGGGAGCTGTTTTTT.

V is TRBV7-9 and J is TRBJ1-4; D is unresolved. The CDR3 runs 13 residues. V lost 5 bases to trimming and J lost 4 bases, with 8 bases between them. From germline, CDR1 is SEHNR and CDR2 FQNEAQ (reference sequence). In DNA, the CDR3 is TGTGCCAGCAGCCCGGACTTTAATGAAAAACTGTTTTTT. This codes for CASSPDFNEKLFF.

The CDR3 sequence is CASRRGDYEQYF. The CDR3 DNA reads as TGTGCCAGCAGGAGGGGAGACTACGAGCAGTACTTC. The chain recombines TRBV6-6 with TRBJ2-7; D possibly matches TRBD1 or TRBD2 (5 bases each). CDR3 length: 12 amino acids. Trimming cost V 6 bases and J 3 bases, with 9 bases left between them. Germline V gives CDR1 MNHNY, CDR2 SVGAGI (reference sequence).

In this sample, this clone turned up once. This chain joins TRBV6-5 and TRBJ2-3; tentative D call: TRBD2 (5 bases). The CDR3 totals 11 residues. Germline CDR1 and CDR2: MNHEY and SVGAGI. V lost 10 bases, J lost 3 bases, and 8 bases lay in between. The CDR3 sequence: CATTRTDTQYF. DNA for the CDR3: TGTGCCACCACTAGGACAGATACGCAGTATTTT.

The chain combines TRBV4-1 with TRBJ1-5; D remains ambiguous. Trimming left V 1 base short and J 6 bases short, with 7 bases between. The CDR3 has 13 residues. Germline V gene sequence: CDR1 MGHRA, CDR2 YSYEKL. The CDR3 region is CASSQVGFQPQHF. In DNA, the CDR3 is TGCGCCAGCAGCCAAGTGGGTTTTCAGCCCCAGCATTTT.

This chain links TRBV14 with TRBJ1-1; D remains ambiguous. CDR3 size: 13 residues. The V end lost 1 base, the J end lost 7 bases, and 10 bases lay between the germline ends. CDR1 and CDR2 from the germline V gene are SGHDN and FVKESK. CDR3 amino acids: CASSQVFVGEAFF. The CDR3 DNA is TGTGCCAGCAGCCAAGTATTCGTCGGTGAAGCTTTCTTT.

The rearrangement links TRBV29-1 to TRBJ2-3, with D perhaps TRBD1 (5 bases). The V gene lost 4 bases and the J gene lost 3 bases, with 8 bases spanning the gap. The CDR3 has 12 amino acids. Looked up from germline, CDR1 is SQVTM and CDR2 is ANQGSEA. The CDR3, as DNA: TGCAGCGTTGGGGGCTTGACAGATACGCAGTATTTT. This translates into CSVGGLTDTQYF.

This sequence joins TRBV7-9 and TRBJ2-7, with 7 bases that match TRBD2. The germline V gene encodes CDR1 SEHNR and CDR2 FQNEAQ (reference sequence). The length of the CDR3 is 14 residues. J lost 6 bases, V lost 3 bases, and 8 bases had no gene match. The CDR3 DNA is TGTGCCAGCAGCTTCGGCGGGAGTAACGGCGAGCAGTACTTC. Its protein product is CASSFGGSNGEQYF.

This clone occurred a few times. V gene TRBV5-6 combines with J gene TRBJ1-1; no reliable D call. There are 11 residues in the CDR3. Germline CDR1 SGHDT, CDR2 YYEEEE. The V end lost 4 bases, the J end lost 10 bases, and 11 bases lay between the germline ends. CDR3 bases: TGTGCCAGCAGCCGGCCCGGGCGAGCTTTCTTT. Amino acids: CASSRPGRAFF.